This T cell receptor (beta chain) was retrieved from a study of identical twins. The germline gives CDR1 SNHLY, CDR2 FYNNEI. Trimming cost V 10 bases and J 6 bases; bases outside gene matches: 8. This CDR3 is built from 12 residues. Notes on the study in general: Among monozygotic twins, out-of-frame TCR alpha sharing exceeded what models predicted.

This clonotype was counted a few times. Its cognate antigen is unknown. Each CDR3 protein is one row after TCRdb ran MiXCR on the 5' RACE reads. The sample holds hundreds of thousands of distinct CDR3 sequences; around 8.6% are singletons and the top ten take 0.98%. This same sample was also taken into another study, of yellow fever vaccine responses in identical twins.

The TCR comes from a woman between 18 and 30 years old in good health. The gene calls are TRBV2 and TRBJ2-7, with 8 bases that match TRBD1. Material for sequencing was PBMCs. The DNA for the CDR3 is TGTGCCAACGGACAGGGAGGCTTCGAGCAGTACTTC. Residues: CANGQGGFEQYF.